The 7 T cell receptor beta chains in this list originate from one sample, sequenced in a study of T cells in localized non-small cell lung cancer. Libraries were prepared by immunoSEQ multiplex PCR; TCRdb keeps only in-frame clonotypes and omits some of them. The sample has about 92,000 clones; under 95% are singletons. The input for sequencing was PBMCs, taken before any cancer treatment. The receptors were sampled from a woman aged 35 to 75 with stage II squamous cell lung carcinoma.

The chain employs TRBV28 and TRBJ1-5; a weak D match, TRBD1 (5 bases). CDR1 is MDHEN and CDR2 is SYDVKM in the germline V gene. This CDR3 comprises 14 residues. The germline V and J ends were trimmed by 10 bases and 5 bases, with 18 bases remaining between them. CDR3 in DNA: TGTGCCACCACCCTGGGAGGGACGTATCAGCCCCAGCATTTT. Translation gives CATTLGGTYQPQHF. Looking up the rest from reference TRBV28 and TRBJ1-5 gives the full variable domain: DVKVTQSSRYLVKRTGEKVFLECVQDMDHENMFWYRQDPGLGLRLIYFSYDVKMKEKGDIPEGYSVSREKKERFSLILESASTNQTSMYLCATTLGGTYQPQHFGDGTRLSIL.

The rearrangement joins TRBV10-2 to TRBJ1-6; TRBD1 matches at 8 bases. The V and J ends lost 3 bases and 1 base, in that order; junction bases with no gene match: 5. The length of the CDR3 is 17 residues. Germline CDR1 WSHSY, CDR2 SAAADI. The DNA of the CDR3 is TGCGCCAGCAGTGATGCCACAGGGGGGTCCTATAATTCACCCCTCCACTTT. Its protein product is CASSDATGGSYNSPLHF.

The gene calls are TRBV28 and TRBJ2-4; D remains unclear. Germline CDR1 reads MDHEN; CDR2 reads SYDVKM. Deletions cut 3 bases from V and 2 bases from J, with 8 bases between. The CDR3 is made up of 14 amino acids. The CDR3 is CASSLSTPKNIQYF. The CDR3 bases are TGTGCCAGCAGTTTGAGTACCCCCAAAAACATTCAGTACTTC.

The rearrangement uses TRBV7-9 and TRBJ1-1; D perhaps matches TRBD1 (5 bases). This CDR3 has 15 residues. Germline V gives CDR1 SEHNR, CDR2 FQNEAQ (reference sequence). V was pared by 4 bases and J by 4 bases, with 16 bases between. The CDR3 nucleotides are TGTGCCAGCAGCTACGCAGGTGCCGGGGGCACTGAAGCTTTCTTT. Translation: CASSYAGAGGTEAFF.

This chain links TRBV7-9 with TRBJ1-4, with D perhaps matching TRBD1 (5 bases). The germline V and J ends were trimmed by 2 bases and 4 bases, with 11 bases remaining between them. The CDR3 has 15 residues. Germline CDR1 and CDR2: SEHNR and FQNEAQ (reference sequence). CDR3 protein: CASSLRVGGNEKLFF. In DNA form, the CDR3 reads TGTGCCAGCAGCTTAAGGGTTGGGGGTAATGAAAAACTGTTTTTT.

The chain is built from TRBV25-1 and TRBJ2-6, with D perhaps matching TRBD1 (5 bases). The V and J ends lost 8 bases and 7 bases respectively, with 18 bases between them. From germline, CDR1 is MGHDK and CDR2 SYGVNS. The CDR3 spans 15 residues. The DNA of the CDR3 is TGTGCCAGCGCTACCCCCACAGGACCTGCCAACGTCCTGACTTTC. Protein: CASATPTGPANVLTF. The entire variable domain, with the rest obtained from reference TRBV25-1 and TRBJ2-6, is as follows: EADIYQTPRYLVIGTGKKITLECSQTMGHDKMYWYQQDPGMELHLIHYSYGVNSTEKGDLSSESTVSRIRTEHFPLTLESARPSHTSQYLCASATPTGPANVLTFGAGSRLTVL.

The chain combines TRBV25-1 with TRBJ1-1; D gene uncertain. Deletions cut 6 bases from V and 3 bases from J, with 14 bases between. The CDR3 runs to 14 residues. Per the germline V gene, CDR1 is MGHDK and CDR2 is SYGVNS. This CDR3 reads CASRNDGGYTEAFF. The DNA of the CDR3 is TGTGCCAGCAGGAATGACGGAGGGTACACTGAAGCTTTCTTT.